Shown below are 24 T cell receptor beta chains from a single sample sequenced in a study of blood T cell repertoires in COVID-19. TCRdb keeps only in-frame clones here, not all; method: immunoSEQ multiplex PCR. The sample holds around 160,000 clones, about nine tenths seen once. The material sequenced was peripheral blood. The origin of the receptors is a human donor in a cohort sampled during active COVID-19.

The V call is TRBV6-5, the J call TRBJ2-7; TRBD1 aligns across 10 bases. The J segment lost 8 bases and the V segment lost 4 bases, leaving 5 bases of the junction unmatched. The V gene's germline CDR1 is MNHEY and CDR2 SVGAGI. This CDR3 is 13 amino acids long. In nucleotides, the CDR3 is TGTGCCAGCAGTTCAGACAGGGGGCTAAAGCAGTACTTC. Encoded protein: CASSSDRGLKQYF.

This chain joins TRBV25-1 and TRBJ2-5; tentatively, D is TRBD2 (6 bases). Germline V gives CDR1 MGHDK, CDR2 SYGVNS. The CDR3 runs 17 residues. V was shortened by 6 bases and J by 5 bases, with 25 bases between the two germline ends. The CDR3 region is CASSIRGFSGTGETQYF. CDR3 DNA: TGTGCCAGCAGCATCCGGGGGTTTTCGGGAACCGGGGAGACCCAGTACTTC.

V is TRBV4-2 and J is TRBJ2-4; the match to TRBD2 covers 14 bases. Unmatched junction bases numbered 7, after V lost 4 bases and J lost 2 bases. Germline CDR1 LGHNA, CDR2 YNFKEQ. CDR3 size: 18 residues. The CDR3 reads CASSPGLAGAPTKNIQYF. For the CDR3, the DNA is TGTGCCAGCAGCCCGGGACTAGCGGGAGCCCCTACCAAAAACATTCAGTACTTC.

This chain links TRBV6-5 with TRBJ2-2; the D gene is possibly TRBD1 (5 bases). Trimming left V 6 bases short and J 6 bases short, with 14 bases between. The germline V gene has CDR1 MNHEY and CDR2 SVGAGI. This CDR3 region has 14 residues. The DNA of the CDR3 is TGTGCCAGCAGCAGACAGCCTCGGGCCGGGGAGCTGTTTTTT. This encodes CASSRQPRAGELFF.

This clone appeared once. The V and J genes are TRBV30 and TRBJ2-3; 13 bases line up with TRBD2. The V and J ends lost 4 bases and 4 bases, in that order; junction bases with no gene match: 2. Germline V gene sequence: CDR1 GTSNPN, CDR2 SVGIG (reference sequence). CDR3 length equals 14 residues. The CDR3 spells CAWTGTSGADTQYF. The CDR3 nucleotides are TGTGCCTGGACAGGGACTAGCGGGGCAGATACGCAGTATTTT.

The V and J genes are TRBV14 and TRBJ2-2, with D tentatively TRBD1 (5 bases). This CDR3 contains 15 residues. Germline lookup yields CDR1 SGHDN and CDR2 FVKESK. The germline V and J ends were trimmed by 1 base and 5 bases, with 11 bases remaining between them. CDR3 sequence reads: CASSQAAGPTGELFF. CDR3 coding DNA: TGTGCCAGCAGCCAAGCTGCAGGGCCGACCGGGGAGCTGTTTTTT.

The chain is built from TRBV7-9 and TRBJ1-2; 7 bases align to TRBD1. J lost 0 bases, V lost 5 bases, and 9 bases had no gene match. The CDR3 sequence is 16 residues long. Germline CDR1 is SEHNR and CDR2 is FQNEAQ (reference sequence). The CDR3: CASSGGPDRPNYGYTF. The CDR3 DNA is TGTGCCAGCAGCGGAGGACCGGACAGGCCTAACTATGGCTACACCTTC.

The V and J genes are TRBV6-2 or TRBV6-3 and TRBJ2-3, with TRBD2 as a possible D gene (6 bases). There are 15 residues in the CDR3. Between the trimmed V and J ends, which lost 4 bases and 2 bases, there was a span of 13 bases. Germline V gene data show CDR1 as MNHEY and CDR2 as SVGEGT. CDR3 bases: TGTGCCAGCAGTTGGAGGGACTTCGACACAGATACGCAGTATTTT. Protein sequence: CASSWRDFDTDTQYF.

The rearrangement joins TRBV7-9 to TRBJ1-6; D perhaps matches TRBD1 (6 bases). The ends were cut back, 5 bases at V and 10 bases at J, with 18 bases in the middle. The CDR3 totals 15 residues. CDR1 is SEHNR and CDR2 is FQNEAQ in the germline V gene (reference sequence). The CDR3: CASSPPGTMESPLHF. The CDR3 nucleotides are TGTGCCAGCAGCCCTCCGGGGACAATGGAATCACCCCTCCACTTT. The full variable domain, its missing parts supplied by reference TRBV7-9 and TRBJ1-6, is DTGVSQNPRHKITKRGQNVTFRCDPISEHNRLYWYRQTLGQGPEFLTYFQNEAQLEKSRLLSDRFSAERPKGSFSTLEIQRTEQGDSAMYLCASSPPGTMESPLHFGNGTRLTVT.

This chain's CDR3 is CSASGQTYEQYF. CDR3 nucleotides: TGCAGTGCTAGTGGTCAGACCTACGAGCAGTACTTC. This rearrangement joins TRBV20-1 to TRBJ2-7; D not certain. CDR1 and CDR2 from the germline V gene are DFQATT and SNEGSKA (reference sequence). The CDR3 is 12 residues long. The V gene lost 3 bases and the J gene lost 2 bases, with 8 bases spanning the gap.

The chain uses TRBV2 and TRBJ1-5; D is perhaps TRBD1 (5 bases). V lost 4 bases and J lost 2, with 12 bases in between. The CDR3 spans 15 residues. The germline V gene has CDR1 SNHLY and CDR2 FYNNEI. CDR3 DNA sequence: TGTGCCAGCAGTGCAGGGTTGTTCGGCAATCAGCCCCAGCATTTT. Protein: CASSAGLFGNQPQHF.

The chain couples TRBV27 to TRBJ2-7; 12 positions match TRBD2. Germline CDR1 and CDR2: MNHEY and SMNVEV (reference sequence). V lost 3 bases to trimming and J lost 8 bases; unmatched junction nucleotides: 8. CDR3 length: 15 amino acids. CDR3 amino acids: CASSFQGLAGGQQYF. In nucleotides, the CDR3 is TGTGCCAGCAGTTTCCAGGGCCTAGCGGGGGGGCAGCAGTACTTC.

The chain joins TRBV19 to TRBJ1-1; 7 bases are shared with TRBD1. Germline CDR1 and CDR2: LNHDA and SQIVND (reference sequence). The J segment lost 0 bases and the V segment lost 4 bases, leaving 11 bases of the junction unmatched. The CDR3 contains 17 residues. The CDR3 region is CASSTPRQGVLNTEAFF. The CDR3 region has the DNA TGTGCCAGTAGTACCCCCCGACAGGGAGTGTTGAACACTGAAGCTTTCTTT.

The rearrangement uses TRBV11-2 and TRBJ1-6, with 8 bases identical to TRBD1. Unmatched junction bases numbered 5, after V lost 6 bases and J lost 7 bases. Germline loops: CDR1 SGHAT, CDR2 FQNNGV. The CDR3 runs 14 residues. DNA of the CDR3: TGTGCCAGCAGTCTACAGGGGGTAAATTCACCCCTCCACTTT. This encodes CASSLQGVNSPLHF. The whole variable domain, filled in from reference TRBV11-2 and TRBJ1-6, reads EAGVAQSPRYKIIEKRQSVAFWCNPISGHATLYWYQQILGQGPKLLIQFQNNGVVDDSQLPKDRFSAERLKGVDSTLKIQPAKLEDSAVYLCASSLQGVNSPLHFGNGTRLTVT.

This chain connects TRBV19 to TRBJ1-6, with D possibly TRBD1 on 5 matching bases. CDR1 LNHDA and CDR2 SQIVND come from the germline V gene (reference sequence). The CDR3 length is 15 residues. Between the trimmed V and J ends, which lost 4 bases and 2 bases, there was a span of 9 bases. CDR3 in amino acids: CASSTSGTYNSPLHF. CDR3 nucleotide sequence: TGTGCCAGTAGTACCTCAGGGACCTATAATTCACCCCTCCACTTT. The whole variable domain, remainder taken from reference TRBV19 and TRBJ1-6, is DGGITQSPKYLFRKEGQNVTLSCEQNLNHDAMYWYRQDPGQGLRLIYYSQIVNDFQKGDIAEGYSVSREKKESFPLTVTSAQKNPTAFYLCASSTSGTYNSPLHFGNGTRLTVT.

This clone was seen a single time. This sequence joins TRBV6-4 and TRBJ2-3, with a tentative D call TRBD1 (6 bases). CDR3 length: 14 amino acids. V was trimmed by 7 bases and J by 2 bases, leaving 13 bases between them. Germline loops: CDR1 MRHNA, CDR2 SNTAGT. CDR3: CASTYRAPTDTQYF. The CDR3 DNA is TGTGCCAGCACCTACAGGGCTCCCACAGATACGCAGTATTTT.

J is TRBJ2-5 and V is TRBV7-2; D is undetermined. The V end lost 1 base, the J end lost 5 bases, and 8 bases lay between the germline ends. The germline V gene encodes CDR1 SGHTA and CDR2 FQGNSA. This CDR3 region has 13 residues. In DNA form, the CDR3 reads TGTGCCAGCAGCTTAGACAGACGGGAGACCCAGTACTTC. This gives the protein CASSLDRRETQYF.

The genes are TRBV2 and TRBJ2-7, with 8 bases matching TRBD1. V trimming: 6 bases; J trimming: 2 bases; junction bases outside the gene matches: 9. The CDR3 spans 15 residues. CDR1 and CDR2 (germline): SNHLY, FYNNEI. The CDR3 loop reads CASRPGTGLAYEQYF. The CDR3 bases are TGTGCCAGCAGACCCGGGACAGGATTAGCCTACGAGCAGTACTTC.

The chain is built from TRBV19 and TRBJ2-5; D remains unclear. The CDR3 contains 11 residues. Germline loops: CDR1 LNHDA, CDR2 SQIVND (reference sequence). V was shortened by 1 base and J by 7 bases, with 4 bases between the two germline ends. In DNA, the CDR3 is TGTGCCAGTAGTATAGCGGGGACCCAGTACTTC. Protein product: CASSIAGTQYF.

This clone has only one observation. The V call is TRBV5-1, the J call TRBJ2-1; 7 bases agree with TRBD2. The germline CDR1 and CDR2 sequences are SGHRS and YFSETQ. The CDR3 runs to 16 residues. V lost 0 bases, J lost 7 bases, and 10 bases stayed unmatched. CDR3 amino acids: CASSLAPAGNGNEQFF. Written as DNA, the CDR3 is TGCGCCAGCAGCTTGGCCCCAGCGGGGAACGGGAATGAGCAGTTCTTC.

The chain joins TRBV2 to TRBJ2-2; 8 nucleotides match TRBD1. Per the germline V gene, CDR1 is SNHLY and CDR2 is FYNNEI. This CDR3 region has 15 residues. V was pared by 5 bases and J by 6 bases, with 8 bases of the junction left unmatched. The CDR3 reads CASSSSRGRAGELFF. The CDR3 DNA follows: TGTGCCAGCAGTTCCTCCAGGGGGCGCGCCGGGGAGCTGTTTTTT.

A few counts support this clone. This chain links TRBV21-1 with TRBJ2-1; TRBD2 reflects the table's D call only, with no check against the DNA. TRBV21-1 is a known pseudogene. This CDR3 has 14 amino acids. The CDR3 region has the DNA TGTGCCAGCAGAATAGCGGGGGGTTACAATGAGCAGTTCTTC. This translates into CASRIAGGYNEQFF.

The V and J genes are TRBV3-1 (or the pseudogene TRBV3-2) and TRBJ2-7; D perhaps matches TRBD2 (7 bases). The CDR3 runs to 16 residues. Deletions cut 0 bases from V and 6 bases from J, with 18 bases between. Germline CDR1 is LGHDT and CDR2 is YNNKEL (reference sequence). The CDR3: CASSQDRGGYMTEQYF. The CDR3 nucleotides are TGTGCCAGCAGCCAAGACCGCGGGGGCTACATGACCGAGCAGTACTTC.

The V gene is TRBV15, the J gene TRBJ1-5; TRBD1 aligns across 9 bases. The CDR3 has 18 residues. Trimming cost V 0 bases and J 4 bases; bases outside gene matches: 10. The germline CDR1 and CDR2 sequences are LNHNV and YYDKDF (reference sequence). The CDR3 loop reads CATSREITGTGLNQPQHF. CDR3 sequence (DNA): TGTGCCACCAGCAGAGAAATTACCGGGACAGGGTTGAATCAGCCCCAGCATTTT.